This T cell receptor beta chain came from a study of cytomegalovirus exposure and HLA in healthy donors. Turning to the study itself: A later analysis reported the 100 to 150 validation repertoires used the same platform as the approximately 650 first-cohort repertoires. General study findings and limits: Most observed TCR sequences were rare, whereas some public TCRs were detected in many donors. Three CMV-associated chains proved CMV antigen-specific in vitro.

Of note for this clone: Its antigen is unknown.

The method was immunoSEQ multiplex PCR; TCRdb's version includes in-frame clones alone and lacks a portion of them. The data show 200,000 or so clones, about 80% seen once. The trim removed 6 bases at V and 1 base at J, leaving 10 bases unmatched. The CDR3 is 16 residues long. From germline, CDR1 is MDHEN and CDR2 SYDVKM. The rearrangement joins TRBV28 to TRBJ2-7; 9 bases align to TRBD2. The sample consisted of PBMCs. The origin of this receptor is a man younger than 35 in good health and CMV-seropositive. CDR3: CASRGSSGSSSYEQYF. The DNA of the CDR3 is TGTGCCAGCAGGGGTAGTAGCGGGAGTAGTTCCTACGAGCAGTACTTC.